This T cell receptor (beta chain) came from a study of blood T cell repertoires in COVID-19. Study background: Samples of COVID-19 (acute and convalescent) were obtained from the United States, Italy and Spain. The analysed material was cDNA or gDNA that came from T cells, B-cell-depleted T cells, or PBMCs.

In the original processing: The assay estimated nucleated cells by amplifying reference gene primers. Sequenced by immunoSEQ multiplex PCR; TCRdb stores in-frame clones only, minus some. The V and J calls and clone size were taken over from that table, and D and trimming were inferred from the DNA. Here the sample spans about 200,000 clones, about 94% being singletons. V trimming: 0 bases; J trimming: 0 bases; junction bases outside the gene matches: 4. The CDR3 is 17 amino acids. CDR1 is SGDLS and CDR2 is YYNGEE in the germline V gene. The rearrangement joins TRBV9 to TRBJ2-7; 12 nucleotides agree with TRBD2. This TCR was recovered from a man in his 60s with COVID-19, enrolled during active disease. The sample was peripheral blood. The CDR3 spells CASSVGLAGASSYEQYF. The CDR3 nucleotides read TGTGCCAGCAGCGTAGGACTAGCGGGGGCCAGCTCCTACGAGCAGTACTTC.